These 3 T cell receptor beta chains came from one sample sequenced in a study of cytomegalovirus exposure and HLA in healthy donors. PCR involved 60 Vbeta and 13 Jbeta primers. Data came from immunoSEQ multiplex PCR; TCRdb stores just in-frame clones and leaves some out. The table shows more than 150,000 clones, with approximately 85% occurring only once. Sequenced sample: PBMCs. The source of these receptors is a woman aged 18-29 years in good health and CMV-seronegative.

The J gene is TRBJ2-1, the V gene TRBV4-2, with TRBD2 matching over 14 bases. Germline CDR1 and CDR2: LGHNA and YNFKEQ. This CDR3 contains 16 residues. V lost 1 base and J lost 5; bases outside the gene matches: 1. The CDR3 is CASSQGGLAGDNEQFF. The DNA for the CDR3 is TGTGCCAGCAGCCAAGGGGGACTAGCGGGAGACAATGAGCAGTTCTTC.

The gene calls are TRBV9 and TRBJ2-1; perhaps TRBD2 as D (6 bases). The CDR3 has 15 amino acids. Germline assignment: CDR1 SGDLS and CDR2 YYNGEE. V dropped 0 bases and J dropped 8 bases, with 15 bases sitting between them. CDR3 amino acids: CASSVEGTSLDEQFF. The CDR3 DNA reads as TGTGCCAGCAGCGTAGAAGGGACTTCCCTCGATGAGCAGTTCTTC.

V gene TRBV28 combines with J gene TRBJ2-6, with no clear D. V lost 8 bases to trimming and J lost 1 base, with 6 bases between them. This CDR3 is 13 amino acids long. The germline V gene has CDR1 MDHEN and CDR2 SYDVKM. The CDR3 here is CASAGSGANVLTF. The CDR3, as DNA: TGTGCCAGCGCCGGGTCTGGGGCCAACGTCCTGACTTTC.